This T cell receptor (beta chain) was captured by sequencing in a study of vaccination and CD4 T cells after COVID-19. The CDR3 consists of 15 residues. The V end lost 7 bases, the J end lost 14 bases, and 24 bases lay between the germline ends. Cultured CD4+ T cell DNA underwent sequencing with the Oncomine TCR Beta short-read assay. A single record per CDR3 protein comes from TCRdb applying MiXCR to the PCR reads. The sample lists 10,000 to 13,000 distinct CDR3 sequences, roughly 28% occurring once. Described treatment: roughly 11-day PBMC culture with coronavirus spike peptide pools or control peptides (ViraFEST assay). Points on this clonotype: The antigen remains unidentified.

This chain connects TRBV23-1 to TRBJ1-6; D is perhaps TRBD1 (5 bases). TRBV23-1 is assigned to the ORF class and has an uncertain function. Source material: CD4+ T cells from blood, cultured in vitro. The sequence came from a human donor who had recovered from COVID-19. The CDR3, as DNA: TGCGCCAGCAATGTTTTCTCCACGCGGGGGTTGTCCCTCCACTTT. This encodes CASNVFSTRGLSLHF.